These 18 T cell receptor beta chains originate from one sample sequenced in a study of identical twins. TCRdb reanalysed the 5' RACE reads using MiXCR and keeps one entry per CDR3 protein. The sample contains about 480,000 distinct CDR3 sequences, 12% to 15% of which appear only once. The same sample was also used in a study of yellow fever vaccine responses in identical twins.

The sequenced sample was CD4+ T cells sorted from blood. Receptors were obtained from a woman aged 18-29 years in good health.

This clonotype was counted between two and nine times. The gene calls are TRBV24-1 and TRBJ2-1; 7 nucleotides agree with TRBD2. CDR1 is KGHDR and CDR2 is SFDVKD in the germline V gene. The CDR3 contains 14 residues. V lost 9 bases and J lost 7; bases outside the gene matches: 11. The CDR3: CATRGEGSGNEQFF. Written as DNA, the CDR3 is TGTGCCACCCGGGGGGAGGGGTCAGGAAATGAGCAGTTCTTC.

This sequence joins TRBV28 and TRBJ1-2, with 10 bases fitting TRBD1. CDR1 and CDR2 (germline): MDHEN, SYDVKM. J gave up 4 bases and V 3 bases, and 5 bases lay outside the gene matches. There are 15 residues in the CDR3. Here the CDR3 reads CASSFSGTGAYGYTF. The CDR3 DNA sequence: TGTGCCAGCAGTTTCTCCGGGACAGGGGCCTATGGCTACACCTTC.

This clonotype appeared a few times. The chain links TRBV21-1 to TRBJ1-2. TRBV21-1 constitutes a pseudogene. This CDR3 comprises 15 residues. The CDR3 DNA reads TGTGCCAGCAGCAAATCGCTCACCGCCACTTATGGCTACACCTTC. This codes for CASSKSLTATYGYTF.

This clonotype was observed a handful of times. The V call is TRBV4-2, the J call TRBJ2-1; 16 positions match TRBD2. J was trimmed by 5 bases and V by 3 bases; bases with no gene match: 4. Germline V gene data show CDR1 as LGHNA and CDR2 as YNFKEQ. The CDR3 extends over 17 amino acids. The CDR3 DNA reads as TGTGCCAGCAGCCATCCGGGGACTAGCGGGAGGGACAATGAGCAGTTCTTC. It specifies CASSHPGTSGRDNEQFF.

The V call is TRBV4-1, the J call TRBJ2-3; 8 positions match TRBD1. V lost 2 bases and J lost 7; bases outside the gene matches: 8. The CDR3 sequence is 15 residues long. Germline CDR1 is MGHRA and CDR2 is YSYEKL. The CDR3 sequence: CASSQIAGGPNTQYF. CDR3 DNA: TGCGCCAGCAGCCAAATCGCAGGGGGCCCGAATACGCAGTATTTT.

CDR3 residues: CASTTSGTPSYNEQFF. The DNA for the CDR3 is TGTGCCAGCACAACCTCCGGGACACCCTCCTACAATGAGCAGTTCTTC. The rearrangement uses TRBV9 and TRBJ2-1; D is possibly TRBD1 (6 bases). V was trimmed by 6 bases and J by 0 bases, leaving 16 bases between them. The CDR3 runs to 16 residues. Germline V gives CDR1 SGDLS, CDR2 YYNGEE. Together with reference TRBV9 and TRBJ2-1, the CDR3 gives the full variable domain: DSGVTQTPKHLITATGQRVTLRCSPRSGDLSVYWYQQSLDQGLQFLIQYYNGEERAKGNILERFSAQQFPDLHSELNLSSLELGDSALYFCASTTSGTPSYNEQFFGPGTRLTVL.

J is TRBJ2-2 and V is TRBV24-1; D tentatively fits TRBD1 or TRBD2 (5 bases each). The ends were cut back, 5 bases at V and 7 bases at J, with 16 bases in the middle. This CDR3 has 15 residues. Germline assignment: CDR1 KGHDR and CDR2 SFDVKD. The CDR3 reads CATSGTGTHRGELFF. CDR3 bases: TGTGCCACCAGTGGAACCGGGACCCATCGCGGGGAGCTGTTTTTT.

This clonotype was observed a handful of times. The genes are TRBV18 and TRBJ2-4; no definite D call. The CDR3 has 14 residues. Germline CDR1 is KGHSH and CDR2 is LQKENI. Trimming left V 4 bases short and J 2 bases short, with 9 bases between. In DNA form, the CDR3 reads TGTGCCAGCTCACAGGGTATCACCAAAAACATTCAGTACTTC. The encoded protein is CASSQGITKNIQYF.

This clonotype was recorded a few times. The chain combines TRBV7-2 with TRBJ2-3; a possible D gene is TRBD1 (6 bases). Germline loops: CDR1 SGHTA, CDR2 FQGNSA. The CDR3 has 15 residues. The V end was cut by 4 bases, the J end by 2 bases, with 13 bases between. CDR3: CASSSGHLYTDTQYF. As DNA, the CDR3 is TGTGCCAGCAGCTCGGGACACCTATACACAGATACGCAGTATTTT.

Only a few counts were recorded for this clonotype. The CDR3 nucleotides read TGTGCCACCAGTGACCGTGTTAATCAGCCCCAGCATTTT. Translation: CATSDRVNQPQHF. This chain joins TRBV24-1 and TRBJ1-5; D gene unclear. Germline V gene data show CDR1 as KGHDR and CDR2 as SFDVKD. V lost 4 bases, J lost 4 bases, and 7 bases lay in between. The CDR3 is made up of 13 amino acids.

The DNA for the CDR3 is TGTGCCTGGAGTGTATATGGCTCACCCCTCCACTTT. Translating gives CAWSVYGSPLHF. J is TRBJ1-6 and V is TRBV30; no firm D call. The CDR3 sequence is 12 residues long. Germline V lookup: CDR1 GTSNPN, CDR2 SVGIG (reference sequence). V lost 0 bases to trimming and J lost 10 bases, with 7 bases between them.

In this sample, this clonotype turned up many times. In DNA form, the CDR3 reads TGTGCCAGCAGTGAAGACAGGATTAATGAAAAACTGTTTTTT. Encoded protein: CASSEDRINEKLFF. The chain recombines TRBV2 with TRBJ1-4; possibly TRBD1 for D (5 bases). The CDR3 length is 14 residues. V was pared by 1 base and J by 4 bases, with 7 bases between. Germline CDR1 and CDR2: SNHLY and FYNNEI.

The V call is TRBV6-1, the J call TRBJ2-4, with TRBD2 matching 11 bases. This CDR3 region has 15 residues. The germline CDR1 and CDR2 sequences are MNHNS and SASEGT. Germline trimming cut 8 bases from V and 5 bases from J; bases unmatched to any gene: 8. CDR3 DNA sequence: TGTGCCAGCCGACGGACGGGACTAGCGGAAAACATTCAGTACTTC. Translation: CASRRTGLAENIQYF.

The chain combines TRBV20-1 with TRBJ2-1; no definite D call. Trimming pared 0 bases from V and 0 bases from J, leaving 12 bases between. Per the germline V gene, CDR1 is DFQATT and CDR2 is SNEGSKA (reference sequence). The CDR3 consists of 16 residues. DNA for the CDR3: TGCAGTGCTAGAGATCGTCAGGCAAACTCCTACAATGAGCAGTTCTTC. This encodes CSARDRQANSYNEQFF.

V is TRBV6-1 and J is TRBJ2-7, with TRBD1 matching 8 bases. CDR3 size: 13 residues. Trimming took 1 base from V and 5 from J; bases not matched to a gene: 1. Germline-derived CDR1 and CDR2 are MNHNS and SASEGT. Written as DNA, the CDR3 is TGTGCCAGCAGTGAAGTGACAGGGGACGAGCAGTACTTC. Translating it yields CASSEVTGDEQYF.

In its sample, this clonotype was seen a few times. The J gene is TRBJ1-1, the V gene TRBV6-1, with D possibly matching TRBD1 (5 bases). CDR1 is MNHNS, CDR2 SASEGT, per germline. CDR3 length: 13 residues. Trimming shortened V by 6 bases and J by 1 base, and 9 bases separated the two germline ends. CDR3 in amino acids: CASRDGTNTEAFF. The CDR3 nucleotides are TGTGCCAGCAGGGACGGGACGAACACTGAAGCTTTCTTT.

This clonotype came up a few times. The J gene is TRBJ2-1, the V gene TRBV18, with D perhaps TRBD1 or TRBD2 (6 bases each). CDR1 and CDR2 (germline): KGHSH, LQKENI. Trimming removed 3 bases from V and 7 bases from J, with 16 bases in between. This CDR3 is 15 amino acids long. The CDR3 nucleotides are TGTGCCAGCTCACCGGACTTAACAGGGAGGAATGAGCAGTTCTTC. Its translation: CASSPDLTGRNEQFF.

Worth noting for this clonotype: This may stem from a read error, because a much larger clone lies one nucleotide away. The final CDR3 position lacks the conserved phenylalanine or tryptophan, pointing to a likely read error. This sequence joins TRBV5-1 and TRBJ2-1; D is perhaps TRBD2 (5 bases). V lost 5 bases, J lost 0 bases, and 12 bases lay in between. The CDR3 runs to 15 residues. CDR1 and CDR2 from the germline V gene are SGHRS and YFSETQ. The CDR3 DNA reads as TGCGCCAGCAGGTATAGCGCAAACTCCTACAATGAGCAGTTCTGC. It yields the protein CASRYSANSYNEQFC.